This TCR beta chain was observed in a study of siplizumab effects on memory and regulatory T cells. Here immunoSEQ multiplex PCR was the method, and the copy in TCRdb shows in-frame clones only, minus some. The profile shows roughly 100,000 clones, 96% of them singletons. The germline CDR1 and CDR2 sequences are SEHNR and FQNEAQ (reference sequence). Trimming pared 7 bases from V and 6 bases from J, leaving 10 bases between. This CDR3 spans 12 amino acids. Sequenced: naive CD4+ T cells sorted from blood. The sequence came from a human donor in good health. The J gene is TRBJ2-1, the V gene TRBV7-9; weak D call: TRBD1 (6 bases). The CDR3 nucleotides are TGTGCCAGCACAAAACAGGGCAATGAGCAGTTCTTC. Its translation is CASTKQGNEQFF.